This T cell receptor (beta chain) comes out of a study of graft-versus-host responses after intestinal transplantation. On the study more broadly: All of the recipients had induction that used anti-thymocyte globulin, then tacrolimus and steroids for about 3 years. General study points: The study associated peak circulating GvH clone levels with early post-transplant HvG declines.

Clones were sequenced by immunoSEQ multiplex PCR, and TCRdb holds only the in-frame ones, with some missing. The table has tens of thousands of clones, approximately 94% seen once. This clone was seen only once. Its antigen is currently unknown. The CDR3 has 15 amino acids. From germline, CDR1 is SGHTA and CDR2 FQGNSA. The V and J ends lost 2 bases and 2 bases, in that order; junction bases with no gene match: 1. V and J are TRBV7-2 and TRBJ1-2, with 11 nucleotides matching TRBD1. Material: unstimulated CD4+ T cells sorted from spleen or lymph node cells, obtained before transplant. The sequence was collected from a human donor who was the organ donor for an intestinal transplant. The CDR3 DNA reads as TGTGCCAGCAGCTTAAGGACAGGGGGCAACTATGGCTACACCTTC. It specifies CASSLRTGGNYGYTF. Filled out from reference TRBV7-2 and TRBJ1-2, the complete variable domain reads GAGVSQSPSNKVTEKGKDVELRCDPISGHTALYWYRQSLGQGLEFLIYFQGNSAPDKSGLPSDRFSAERTGGSVSTLTIQRTQQEDSAVYLCASSLRTGGNYGYTFGSGTRLTVV.